Sequencing of this TCR beta chain was carried out in a study of T cell repertoires and Cas9 in healthy adults. Overall study context: CD4 and CD8 compartments: SpCas9-reactive T cells profiled for potency, cytotoxicity, lineage.

V was trimmed by 1 base and J by 5 bases, leaving 17 bases between them. Germline V gives CDR1 SGHTA, CDR2 FQGNSA. The CDR3 contains 16 residues. Study-wide findings and caveats: In vitro, SpCas9-reactive Tregs were reported to curb effector T cell proliferation and function.

As to this clone: Its antigen is as yet unknown.

Sequencing was performed with immunoSEQ multiplex PCR; in TCRdb, only in-frame clones are kept and a portion is missing. Counted here are 20,000 to 25,000 clones, 90% occurring once; the ten biggest clones make up approximately 0.7%. The J gene is TRBJ2-5, the V gene TRBV7-2; D is ambiguous. Sequencing was performed on CD4+ effector T cells (CD127+, CD25-, CD137-, CD154-) from PBMCs; culture status not recorded. The sequence derives from a human donor in good health. CDR3 nucleotides: TGTGCCAGCAGCTTAGGCGGCTCCCCAGCCGGGGAGACCCAGTACTTC. It codes for CASSLGGSPAGETQYF.